One T cell receptor beta chain is described in this entry. Its cognate antigen is unknown. A clone one base away is much larger, so this may be a read error. The sample originates from a study of T-cell reconstitution after alpha-beta-depleted transplantation in children. As it was prepared, the TCRbeta library received unique molecular identifiers. TCRdb re-called the PCR reads with MiXCR, one entry per CDR3 protein. Among some 260,000 distinct CDR3 sequences listed, roughly a quarter were seen once. The CDR3 extends over 13 amino acids. Study-level results: It was newly produced T cells that mostly accounted for T-cell counts and diversity one year after transplant. Elevated TCRbeta diversity at day 60 was traced, in some patients, to surviving recipient T cells and thymic progenitors. Reported findings indicate that, about two months after transplant, alpha-beta T cells came from several hundred expanded clones, which were derived from non-depleted graft cells.

This chain joins TRBV12-3 or TRBV12-4 and TRBJ2-1; the D is unclear. The origin of this receptor is a female patient younger than 10 who had a stem cell transplant for congenital amegakaryocytic thrombocytopenia, so the T cells may come from the graft donor. This sample comprised PBMCs, mostly from graft donor cells, obtained 360 days after TCRalphabeta/CD19-depleted stem cell transplant. This CDR3 is CASSLSSYNEQLF. DNA for the CDR3: TGTGCCAGCAGTCTGAGCTCCTACAATGAGCAGCTCTTC.